The 15 T cell receptor beta chains below come from one sample, sequenced in a study of blood T cell repertoires in COVID-19 (TCRdb year 2020). Library method: the immunoSEQ multiplex PCR assay. The table was pulled from immuneACCESS by TCRdb, which kept in-frame rearrangements only. Such tables lose some clones; where checked, under half of the loss comes from unresolved V genes, and the rest has no known cause. Across this sample there are 150,000 to 200,000 clones, with roughly nine tenths seen only once. The top ten clones comprise around 2.3% of the sample. The source material was peripheral blood. The receptors come from an older man with active or convalescent COVID-19.

This chain uses TRBV5-1 with TRBJ1-1; 8 nucleotides align to TRBD1. The J segment lost 1 base and the V segment lost 2 bases, leaving 1 base of the junction unmatched. There are 14 residues in the CDR3. Germline V gives CDR1 SGHRS, CDR2 YFSETQ. The CDR3 nucleotides read TGCGCCAGCAGCTTAGACAGGGGGAACACTGAAGCTTTCTTT. This translates into CASSLDRGNTEAFF. Looking up the rest from reference TRBV5-1 and TRBJ1-1 gives the full variable domain: KAGVTQTPRYLIKTRGQQVTLSCSPISGHRSVSWYQQTPGQGLQFLFEYFSETQRNKGNFPGRFSGRQFSNSRSEMNVSTLELGDSALYLCASSLDRGNTEAFFGQGTRLTVV.

The chain joins TRBV7-6 to TRBJ2-3, with 9 bases lining up with TRBD1. CDR1 is SGHVS and CDR2 is FNYEAQ in the germline V gene. Unmatched junction bases numbered 7, after V lost 5 bases and J lost 4 bases. The CDR3 is 15 residues long. DNA of the CDR3: TGTGCCAGCAGCGCCGGGACAGGGTCAGCAGATACGCAGTATTTT. Its protein product is CASSAGTGSADTQYF.

This sequence joins TRBV6-5 and TRBJ1-5; no clear D gene. Looked up from germline, CDR1 is MNHEY and CDR2 is SVGAGI. CDR3 length: 13 amino acids. Trimming removed 7 bases at V and 6 bases at J, with 13 bases between. The CDR3 protein is CASTPISGQPQHF. The CDR3 coding sequence is TGTGCCAGCACCCCAATCTCGGGTCAGCCCCAGCATTTT.

This clone has just a few counts. The chain combines TRBV7-2 with TRBJ2-7; TRBD1 might be the D (6 bases). CDR3 length equals 15 residues. Germline CDR1 SGHTA, CDR2 FQGNSA. Trimming left V 2 bases short and J 3 bases short, with 14 bases between. The DNA for the CDR3 is TGTGCCAGCAGCTTAAGTGGGACAAACTACTACGAGCAGTACTTC. Residues: CASSLSGTNYYEQYF.

The V call is TRBV19, the J call TRBJ2-7, with a possible D match to TRBD1 (5 bases). With 2 bases removed from V and 2 bases from J, the gap between germline ends came to 16 bases. This CDR3 has 16 amino acids. The germline CDR1 and CDR2 sequences are LNHDA and SQIVND (reference sequence). CDR3 sequence (DNA): TGTGCCAGTAGTATACACCGACAGACCTTAACCTACGAGCAGTACTTC. This codes for CASSIHRQTLTYEQYF.

This sequence joins TRBV9 and TRBJ1-1; D may be TRBD1 (6 bases). The CDR3 runs to 14 residues. V lost 3 bases, J lost 1 base, and 10 bases lay in between. The V gene's germline CDR1 is SGDLS and CDR2 YYNGEE. This CDR3 reads CASSAGQRNTEAFF. The CDR3 DNA reads as TGTGCCAGCAGCGCAGGACAGCGGAACACTGAAGCTTTCTTT.

The table lists this clone with a count of one. The chain joins TRBV7-2 to TRBJ1-2, with D hard to call. CDR3 size: 13 residues. In germline, CDR1 is SGHTA, CDR2 FQGNSA. The V and J ends lost 0 bases and 8 bases respectively, with 10 bases between them. The CDR3 reads CASSLAFARGYTF. The CDR3 coding sequence is TGTGCCAGCAGCTTAGCGTTCGCCAGGGGCTACACCTTC.

The rearrangement uses TRBV18 and TRBJ2-5, with 11 bases matching TRBD1. Unmatched junction bases numbered 3, after V lost 5 bases and J lost 4 bases. The germline CDR1 and CDR2 sequences are KGHSH and LQKENI. The CDR3 has 14 residues. CDR3 nucleotide sequence: TGTGCCAGCTCAGCGGGACAGGGGGGAGAGACCCAGTACTTC. It is translated as CASSAGQGGETQYF.

This clone has only a few counts. V is TRBV30 and J is TRBJ1-1; D is possibly TRBD1 (5 bases). The germline V and J ends were trimmed by 3 bases and 11 bases, with 13 bases remaining between them. This CDR3 region has 11 residues. Germline values: CDR1 GTSNPN, CDR2 SVGIG (reference sequence). The CDR3 region is CAWRLAGPAFF. CDR3 nucleotides: TGTGCCTGGAGGCTGGCGGGACCGGCTTTCTTT. Using reference TRBV30 and TRBJ1-1 for the parts outside the CDR3, the full variable domain is SQTIHQWPATLVQPVGSPLSLECTVEGTSNPNLYWYRQAAGRGLQLLFYSVGIGQISSEVPQNLSASRPQDRQFILSSKKLLLSDSGFYLCAWRLAGPAFFGQGTRLTVV.

The chain couples TRBV6-5 to TRBJ2-2; TRBD1 might be the D (5 bases). The V gene's germline CDR1 is MNHEY and CDR2 SVGAGI. The CDR3 contains 15 residues. Trimming removed 8 bases from V and 4 bases from J, with 17 bases in between. In DNA, the CDR3 is TGTGCCAGCCGCTCCACAGGTCCCCGCACCGGGGAGCTGTTTTTT. Its translation: CASRSTGPRTGELFF.

This chain joins TRBV30 and TRBJ2-5; D is perhaps TRBD1 (6 bases). This CDR3 has 15 amino acids. Germline-derived CDR1 and CDR2 are GTSNPN and SVGIG (reference sequence). The germline V and J ends were trimmed by 2 bases and 5 bases, with 18 bases remaining between them. In DNA form, the CDR3 reads TGTGCCTGGAGTCCTTCAGGGGAAACAGGGGAGACCCAGTACTTC. This sequence encodes CAWSPSGETGETQYF. The variable domain in full, completed from reference TRBV30 and TRBJ2-5, reads SQTIHQWPATLVQPVGSPLSLECTVEGTSNPNLYWYRQAAGRGLQLLFYSVGIGQISSEVPQNLSASRPQDRQFILSSKKLLLSDSGFYLCAWSPSGETGETQYFGPGTRLLVL.

DNA of the CDR3: TGTGCCACGAGGTTATCGGACAGGTTTAATTCACCCCTCCACTTT. Its translation is CATRLSDRFNSPLHF. The V and J genes are TRBV28 and TRBJ1-6; 7 nucleotides line up with TRBD1. This CDR3 spans 15 amino acids. Per germline, CDR1 MDHEN and CDR2 SYDVKM. The V gene end was trimmed by 10 bases and the J gene end by 6 bases; junction bases not matched to a gene: 12.

This clone was counted a single time. This chain uses TRBV27 with TRBJ2-6; 8 nucleotides align to TRBD1. Per germline, CDR1 MNHEY and CDR2 SMNVEV (reference sequence). This CDR3 region has 18 residues. Losses at the gene ends were 5 bases for V and 0 bases for J; bases not matched to a gene: 9. The CDR3 DNA reads TGTGCCAGCAGTCCATGGACAGGGCCCAGCTCTGGGGCCAACGTCCTGACTTTC. This encodes CASSPWTGPSSGANVLTF.

V gene TRBV5-5 combines with J gene TRBJ1-5; D is possibly TRBD1 (5 bases). Germline V lookup: CDR1 SGHKS, CDR2 YYEKEE (reference sequence). The CDR3 consists of 15 residues. Trimming left V 3 bases short and J 2 bases short, with 12 bases between. The chain's CDR3 is CASSSGLSGNQPQHF. Here the CDR3 DNA reads TGTGCCAGCAGCTCGGGACTTTCCGGCAATCAGCCCCAGCATTTT. Full variable domain (remainder filled in from reference TRBV5-5 and TRBJ1-5): DAGVTQSPTHLIKTRGQQVTLRCSPISGHKSVSWYQQVLGQGPQFIFQYYEKEERGRGNFPDRFSARQFPNYSSELNVNALLLGDSALYLCASSSGLSGNQPQHFGDGTRLSIL.

The V call is TRBV4-3, the J call TRBJ2-2; 8 bases are shared with TRBD2. The CDR3 is made up of 16 amino acids. The V gene's germline CDR1 is LGHNA and CDR2 YSLEER. The junction had 12 bases not matched to a gene; V was cut back by 3 bases and J by 9 bases. As DNA, the CDR3 is TGCGCCAGCAGCCAGGGGGGACTAGGGGGGCGTAGGGAGCTGTTTTTT. Translation gives CASSQGGLGGRRELFF.